Listed below are T cell receptor beta chains from one sample, sequenced in a study of naive and memory T cell subsets. TCRdb itself ran the UMI-ligation and nested PCR reads through MiXCR, one entry per CDR3 protein. The sample carries 18,000 or so distinct CDR3 sequences, 8% to 10% recorded once. The sequencing used skin, collected from a tuberculin skin test site. The receptors stem from an adult in good health. CDR3s include the opening cysteine and the closing phenylalanine or tryptophan. D genes are given only for firm matches. A clone size is listed for some rows: how often the clone was seen (once, few, many), or a class if it is expanded.

CDR3	DNA	J	V	D	size
CASSRPTADSPYF	TGTGCCAGCAGCCGACCGACAGCTGATTCACCGTACTTC	TRBJ2-7	TRBV11-2	NA	many
CASSRKQTYGAGGDRRNQPQHF	TGTGCCAGCAGCCGAAAGCAAACTTACGGGGCAGGGGGCGATCGTAGGAATCAGCCCCAGCATTTT	TRBJ1-5	TRBV11-3	TRBD1	NA
CASSKDREAPQHF	TGTGCCAGCAGTAAGGACAGGGAGGCGCCCCAGCATTTT	TRBJ1-5	TRBV6-5	TRBD1	many
CASSLGGGRETQYF	TGTGCCAGCAGCTTAGGTGGGGGCCGGGAGACCCAGTACTTC	TRBJ2-5	TRBV11-2	NA	NA
CASSYSIAGGNIQYF	TGTGCCAGCAGTTACTCGATTGCGGGAGGTAACATTCAGTACTTC	TRBJ2-4	TRBV6-2/TRBV6-3	TRBD2	many
CASIQGAGAEAFF	TGTGCCAGCATACAGGGGGCCGGGGCAGAAGCTTTCTTT	TRBJ1-1	TRBV25-1	TRBD1	many
CASTTRTGGETQYF	TGTGCCAGCACCACTCGGACAGGCGGGGAGACCCAGTACTTC	TRBJ2-5	TRBV2	TRBD1	NA
CASGSLAGAYNEQFF	TGCGCCAGCGGGTCTTTAGCGGGAGCATACAATGAGCAGTTCTTC	TRBJ2-1	TRBV5-1	TRBD2	NA
CASRTTIFNEQFF	TGTGCCAGCAGAACCACTATTTTCAATGAGCAGTTCTTC	TRBJ2-1	TRBV25-1	NA	NA
CASSFGQGSAEAFF	TGTGCCAGCAGTTTTGGGCAGGGGAGCGCTGAAGCTTTCTTT	TRBJ1-1	TRBV12-3/TRBV12-4	NA	few
CASSLSTGGYEQYF	TGTGCCAGCAGCCTATCGACAGGGGGTTACGAGCAGTACTTC	TRBJ2-7	TRBV6-5	TRBD1	medium-sized